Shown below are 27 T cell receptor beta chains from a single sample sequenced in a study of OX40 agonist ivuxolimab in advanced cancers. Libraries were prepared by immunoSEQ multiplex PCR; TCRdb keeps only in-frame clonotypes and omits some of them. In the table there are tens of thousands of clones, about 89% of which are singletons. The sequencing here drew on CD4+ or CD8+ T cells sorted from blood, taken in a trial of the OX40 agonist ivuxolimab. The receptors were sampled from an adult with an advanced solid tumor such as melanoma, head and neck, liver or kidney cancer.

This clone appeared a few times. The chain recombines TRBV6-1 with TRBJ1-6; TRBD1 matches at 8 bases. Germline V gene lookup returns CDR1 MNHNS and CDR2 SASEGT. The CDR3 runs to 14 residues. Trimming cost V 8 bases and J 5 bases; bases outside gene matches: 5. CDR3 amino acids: CASVRDRNNSPLHF. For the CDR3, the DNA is TGTGCCAGCGTCCGGGACAGGAATAATTCACCCCTCCACTTT.

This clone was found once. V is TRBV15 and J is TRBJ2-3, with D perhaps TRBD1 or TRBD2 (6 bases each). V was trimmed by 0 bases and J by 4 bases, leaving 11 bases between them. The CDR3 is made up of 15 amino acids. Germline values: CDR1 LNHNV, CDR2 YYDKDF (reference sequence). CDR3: CATSREGGLADTQYF. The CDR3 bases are TGTGCCACCAGCAGAGAGGGGGGCTTGGCAGATACGCAGTATTTT.

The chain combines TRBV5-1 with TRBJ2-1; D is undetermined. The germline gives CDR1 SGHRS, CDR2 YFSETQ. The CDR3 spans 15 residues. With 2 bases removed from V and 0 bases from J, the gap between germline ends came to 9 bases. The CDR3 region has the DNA TGCGCCAGCAGCTTTGAGCATCGCTCCTACAATGAGCAGTTCTTC. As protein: CASSFEHRSYNEQFF.

This chain's CDR3 is CASSVPGQDDNYGYTF. The DNA for the CDR3 is TGTGCCAGCAGCGTACCGGGACAGGATGATAACTATGGCTACACCTTC. V usage is TRBV13 and J usage is TRBJ1-2; 8 bases are shared with TRBD1. Trimming removed 5 bases from V and 1 base from J; junction bases left unmatched: 9. CDR1 and CDR2 (germline): PRHDT, FYEKMQ (reference sequence). The CDR3 extends over 16 amino acids. The full variable domain, in which reference TRBV13 and TRBJ1-2 provide the parts outside the CDR3, is AAGVIQSPRHLIKEKRETATLKCYPIPRHDTVYWYQQGPGQDPQFLISFYEKMQSDKGSIPDRFSAQQFSDYHSELNMSSLELGDSALYFCASSVPGQDDNYGYTFGSGTRLTVV.

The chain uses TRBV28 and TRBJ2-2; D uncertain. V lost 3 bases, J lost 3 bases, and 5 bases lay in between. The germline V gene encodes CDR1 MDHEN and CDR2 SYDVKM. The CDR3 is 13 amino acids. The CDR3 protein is CASSLPYTGELFF. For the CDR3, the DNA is TGTGCCAGCAGTTTGCCATACACCGGGGAGCTGTTTTTT.

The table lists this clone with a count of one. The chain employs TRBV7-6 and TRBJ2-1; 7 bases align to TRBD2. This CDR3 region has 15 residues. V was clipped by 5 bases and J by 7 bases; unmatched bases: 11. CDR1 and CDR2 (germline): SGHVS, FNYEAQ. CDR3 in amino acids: CASSPGEGKRNEQFF. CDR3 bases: TGTGCCAGCAGCCCCGGGGAGGGGAAGAGGAATGAGCAGTTCTTC. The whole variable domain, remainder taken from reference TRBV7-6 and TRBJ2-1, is GAGVSQSPRYKVTKRGQDVALRCDPISGHVSLYWYRQALGQGPEFLTYFNYEAQQDKSGLPNDRFSAERPEGSISTLTIQRTEQRDSAMYRCASSPGEGKRNEQFFGPGTRLTVL.

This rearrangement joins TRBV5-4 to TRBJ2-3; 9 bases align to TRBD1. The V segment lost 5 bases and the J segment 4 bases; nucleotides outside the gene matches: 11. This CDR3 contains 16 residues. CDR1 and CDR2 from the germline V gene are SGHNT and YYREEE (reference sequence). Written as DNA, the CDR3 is TGTGCCAGCAGGGACGGAGGGGGACAGGGACCAGATACGCAGTATTTT. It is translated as CASRDGGGQGPDTQYF.

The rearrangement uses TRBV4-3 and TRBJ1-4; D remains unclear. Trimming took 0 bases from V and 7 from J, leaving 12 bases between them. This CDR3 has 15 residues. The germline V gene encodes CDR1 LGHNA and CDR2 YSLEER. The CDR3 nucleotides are TGCGCCAGCAGCCAAGATCGGGTGGGTAGTGAAAAACTGTTTTTT. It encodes CASSQDRVGSEKLFF.

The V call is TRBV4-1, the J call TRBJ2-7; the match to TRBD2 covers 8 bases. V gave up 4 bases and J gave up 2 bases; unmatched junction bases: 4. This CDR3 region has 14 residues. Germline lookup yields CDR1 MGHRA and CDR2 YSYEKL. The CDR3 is CASSRERETYEQYF. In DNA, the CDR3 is TGCGCCAGCAGCCGTGAGCGGGAGACCTACGAGCAGTACTTC.

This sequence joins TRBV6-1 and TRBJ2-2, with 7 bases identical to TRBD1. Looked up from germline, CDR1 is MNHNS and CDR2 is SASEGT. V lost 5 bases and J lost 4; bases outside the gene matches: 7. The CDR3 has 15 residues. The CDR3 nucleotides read TGTGCCAGCAGTACCGGGACAGTGGGCACCGGGGAGCTGTTTTTT. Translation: CASSTGTVGTGELFF.

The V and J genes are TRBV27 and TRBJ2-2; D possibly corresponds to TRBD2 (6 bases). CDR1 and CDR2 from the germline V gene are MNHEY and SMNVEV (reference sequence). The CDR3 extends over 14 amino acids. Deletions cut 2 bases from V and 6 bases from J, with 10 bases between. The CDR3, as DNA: TGTGCCAGCAGTTTACCCCGGGAGCCCGGGGAGCTGTTTTTT. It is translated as CASSLPREPGELFF.

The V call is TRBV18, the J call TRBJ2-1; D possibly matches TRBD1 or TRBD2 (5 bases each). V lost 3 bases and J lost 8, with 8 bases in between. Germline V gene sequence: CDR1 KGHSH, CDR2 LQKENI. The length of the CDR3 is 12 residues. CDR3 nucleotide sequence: TGTGCCAGCTCACCGGGACGCGATGAGCAGTTCTTC. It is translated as CASSPGRDEQFF.

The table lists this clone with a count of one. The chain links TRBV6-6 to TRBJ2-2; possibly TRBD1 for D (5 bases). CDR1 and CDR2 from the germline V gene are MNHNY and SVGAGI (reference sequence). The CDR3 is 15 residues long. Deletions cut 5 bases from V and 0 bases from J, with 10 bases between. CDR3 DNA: TGTGCCAGCAGTGTGACAGTAGCGAACACCGGGGAGCTGTTTTTT. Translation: CASSVTVANTGELFF.

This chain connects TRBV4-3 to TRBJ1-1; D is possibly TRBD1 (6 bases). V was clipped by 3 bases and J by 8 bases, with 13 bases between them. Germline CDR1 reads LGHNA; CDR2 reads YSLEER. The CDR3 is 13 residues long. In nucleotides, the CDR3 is TGCGCCAGCAGCCAGCCCGGGACACCCGAAGCTTTCTTT. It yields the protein CASSQPGTPEAFF.

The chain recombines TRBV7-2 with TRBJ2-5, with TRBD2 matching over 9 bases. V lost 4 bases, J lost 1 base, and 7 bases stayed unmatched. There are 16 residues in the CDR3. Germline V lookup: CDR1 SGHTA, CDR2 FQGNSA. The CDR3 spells CASSSRLAEIQETQYF. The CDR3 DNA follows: TGTGCCAGCAGCTCCAGACTAGCGGAGATCCAAGAGACCCAGTACTTC.

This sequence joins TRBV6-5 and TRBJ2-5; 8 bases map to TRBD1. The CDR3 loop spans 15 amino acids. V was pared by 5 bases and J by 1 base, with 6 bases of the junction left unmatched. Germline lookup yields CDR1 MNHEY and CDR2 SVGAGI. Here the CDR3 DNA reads TGTGCCAGCAGTATTAGAGGACAGGGCCAAGAGACCCAGTACTTC. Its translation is CASSIRGQGQETQYF.

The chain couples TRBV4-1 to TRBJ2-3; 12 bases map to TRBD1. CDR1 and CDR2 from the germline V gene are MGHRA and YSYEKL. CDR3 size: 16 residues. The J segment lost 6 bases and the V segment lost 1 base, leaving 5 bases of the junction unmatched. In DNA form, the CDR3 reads TGCGCCAGCAGCCAAGCTGGGACAGGGGGCGCGGATACGCAGTATTTT. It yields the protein CASSQAGTGGADTQYF.

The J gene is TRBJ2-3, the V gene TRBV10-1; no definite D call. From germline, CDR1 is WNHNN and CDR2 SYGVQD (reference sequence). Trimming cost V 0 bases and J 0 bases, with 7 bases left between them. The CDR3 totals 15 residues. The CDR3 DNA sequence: TGCGCCAGCAGTGAGTCGACAACTAGCACAGATACGCAGTATTTT. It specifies CASSESTTSTDTQYF.

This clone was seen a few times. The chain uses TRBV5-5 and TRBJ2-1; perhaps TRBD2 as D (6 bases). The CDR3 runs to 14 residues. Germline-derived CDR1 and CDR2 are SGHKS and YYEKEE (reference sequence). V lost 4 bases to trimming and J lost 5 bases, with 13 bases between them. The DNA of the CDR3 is TGTGCCAGCAGCCGGGGGAGCGGGCACAATGAGCAGTTCTTC. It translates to CASSRGSGHNEQFF.

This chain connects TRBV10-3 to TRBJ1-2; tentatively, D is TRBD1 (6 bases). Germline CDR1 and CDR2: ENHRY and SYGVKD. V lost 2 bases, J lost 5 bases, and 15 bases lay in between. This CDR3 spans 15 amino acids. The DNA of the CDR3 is TGTGCCATCAGTGAGATCGAGGGGGAATTATATGGCTACACCTTC. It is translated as CAISEIEGELYGYTF.

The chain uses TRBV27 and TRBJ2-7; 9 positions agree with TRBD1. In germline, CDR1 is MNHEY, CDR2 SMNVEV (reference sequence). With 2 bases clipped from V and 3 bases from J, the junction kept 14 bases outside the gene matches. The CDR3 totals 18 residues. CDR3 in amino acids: CASSLPRDRVTGFYEQYF. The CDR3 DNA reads TGTGCCAGCAGTTTACCGCGGGACAGGGTAACTGGGTTCTACGAGCAGTACTTC.

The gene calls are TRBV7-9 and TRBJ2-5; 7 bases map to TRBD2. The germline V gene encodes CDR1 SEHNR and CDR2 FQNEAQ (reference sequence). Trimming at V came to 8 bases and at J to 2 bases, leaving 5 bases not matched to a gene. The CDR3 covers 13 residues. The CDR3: CASVPSGQETQYF. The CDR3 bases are TGTGCCAGCGTGCCTAGCGGTCAAGAGACCCAGTACTTC.

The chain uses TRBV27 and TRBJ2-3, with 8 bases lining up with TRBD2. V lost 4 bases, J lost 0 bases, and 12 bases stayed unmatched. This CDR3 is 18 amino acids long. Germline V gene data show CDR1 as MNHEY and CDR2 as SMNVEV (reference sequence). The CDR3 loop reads CASSSKTSASGSTDTQYF. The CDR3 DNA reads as TGTGCCAGCAGTTCAAAAACCTCTGCTAGCGGGAGCACAGATACGCAGTATTTT.

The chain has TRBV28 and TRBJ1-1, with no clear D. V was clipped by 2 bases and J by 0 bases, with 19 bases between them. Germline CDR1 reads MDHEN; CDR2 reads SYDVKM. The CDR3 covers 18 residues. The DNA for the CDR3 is TGTGCCAGCAGTTTAGACCCGTCAGAGGGTTTTATGAACACTGAAGCTTTCTTT. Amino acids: CASSLDPSEGFMNTEAFF.

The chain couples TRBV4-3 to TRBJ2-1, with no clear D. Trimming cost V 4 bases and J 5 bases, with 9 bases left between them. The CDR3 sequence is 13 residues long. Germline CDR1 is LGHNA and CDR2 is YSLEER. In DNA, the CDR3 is TGCGCCAGCAGCCGAACATGGAACAATGAGCAGTTCTTC. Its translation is CASSRTWNNEQFF.

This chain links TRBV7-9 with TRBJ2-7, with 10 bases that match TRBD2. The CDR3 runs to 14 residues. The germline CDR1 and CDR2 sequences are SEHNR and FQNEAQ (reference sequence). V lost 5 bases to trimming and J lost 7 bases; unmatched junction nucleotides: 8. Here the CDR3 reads CASSPGTSALEQYF. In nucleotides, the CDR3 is TGTGCCAGCAGCCCCGGGACTAGCGCCTTGGAGCAGTACTTC.

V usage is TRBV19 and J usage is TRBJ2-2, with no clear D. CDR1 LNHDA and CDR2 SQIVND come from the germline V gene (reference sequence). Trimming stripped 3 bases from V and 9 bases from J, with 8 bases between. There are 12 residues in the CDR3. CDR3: CASSIHARELFF. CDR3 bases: TGTGCCAGTAGTATCCACGCCAGGGAGCTGTTTTTT.